This TCR beta chain was profiled in a study of T cell responses to AZD1222 COVID-19 vaccine. Germline CDR1 reads SGHRS; CDR2 reads YFSETQ. Losses at the gene ends were 4 bases for V and 0 bases for J; bases not matched to a gene: 2. The CDR3 runs 15 residues. Some clones are missing from TCRdb's copy, which holds only in-frame ones; the method was immunoSEQ multiplex PCR. The table has about 67,000 clones, 84% seen once; the top ten hold 21%. This clone showed up many times. This TCR was sampled from an adult in good health. The J gene is TRBJ1-5, the V gene TRBV5-1; TRBD1 matches 9 bases. The source was peripheral blood, collected on day 0 of AZD1222 vaccination. The CDR3 sequence is CASSTGQGSNQPQHF. The DNA of the CDR3 is TGCGCCAGCAGCACGGGACAGGGTAGCAATCAGCCCCAGCATTTT.